These 26 T cell receptor beta chains were all obtained from the same sample, sequenced in a study of blood T cells in healthy people across ages. PCR was performed a second time for about 7 to 12 cycles using a sample-barcoded 5' primer and a J-beta primer mix. TCRdb used MiXCR to reprocess the 5' RACE reads, holding one entry per CDR3 protein. The repertoire consists of about 840,000 distinct CDR3 sequences, with around 29% occurring once and the leading ten covering roughly 10%. Another study also made use of these data, one on T cells of mothers and their children.

Sequenced input: blood. These receptor sequences come from a woman aged 40 to 50 in good health.

This clonotype was picked up a small number of times. This chain connects TRBV27 to TRBJ2-3; the D is unclear. The CDR3 covers 14 residues. Trimming left V 6 bases short and J 0 bases short, with 10 bases between. Germline lookup yields CDR1 MNHEY and CDR2 SMNVEV (reference sequence). The CDR3 DNA follows: TGTGCCAGCAGCTTTAGCACTAGCACAGATACGCAGTATTTT. It codes for CASSFSTSTDTQYF.

V gene TRBV20-1 combines with J gene TRBJ1-2, with D maybe TRBD1 (5 bases). CDR1 is DFQATT and CDR2 is SNEGSKA in the germline V gene (reference sequence). The CDR3 is 14 residues long. V dropped 4 bases and J dropped 11 bases, with 23 bases sitting between them. CDR3 amino acids: CSATHWGAREGYTF. As DNA, the CDR3 is TGCAGTGCTACCCACTGGGGCGCCCGGGAGGGGTACACCTTC.

This clonotype appeared many times. The chain carries TRBV6-2 or TRBV6-3 and TRBJ2-5; D uncertain. V lost 6 bases and J 9 bases, leaving 17 bases between the germline ends. This CDR3 contains 13 residues. Germline V gives CDR1 MNHEY, CDR2 SVGEGT. CDR3 nucleotides: TGTGCCAGCAGCAACGCCGACCCCCCGGCCCAGTACTTC. Translated, it gives CASSNADPPAQYF.

With regard to this clonotype: One end of the junction fails to match germline, which may point to a read error. V and J are TRBV6-4 and TRBJ1-1, with TRBD1 identical over 7 bases. The CDR3 extends over 15 amino acids. Germline V gene lookup returns CDR1 MRHNA and CDR2 SNTAGT. The CDR3 here is CVSSDTPGGTTEAFF. The CDR3 nucleotides read TGTGTCAGCAGTGACACCCCAGGGGGGACCACTGAAGCTTTCTTT.

Comment on this clonotype: A much larger clone lies a single base off, so this may be a read error. The V call is TRBV4-1, the J call TRBJ2-1; tentative D call: TRBD2 (5 bases). The germline V gene has CDR1 MGHRA and CDR2 YSYEKL. The CDR3 has 16 amino acids. In DNA form, the CDR3 reads TGCGTCAGCAGCCAAGTTCCGGGGTCCACCTACAATGAGCAGTTCTTC. Its translation: CVSSQVPGSTYNEQFF.

This clonotype occurred a few times. This chain joins TRBV7-3 and TRBJ2-3, with 8 bases lining up with TRBD2. Trimming cost V 4 bases and J 2 bases; bases outside gene matches: 8. CDR3 length equals 16 residues. From germline, CDR1 is SGHTA and CDR2 FQGTGA. The CDR3 DNA is TGTGCCAGCAGCTCACTGGCGGGGGGTATCACAGATACGCAGTATTTT. It is translated as CASSSLAGGITDTQYF. Full variable domain (rest looked up from reference TRBV7-3 and TRBJ2-3): GAGVSQTPSNKVTEKGKYVELRCDPISGHTALYWYRQSLGQGPEFLIYFQGTGAADDSGLPNDRFFAVRPEGSVSTLKIQRTERGDSAVYLCASSSLAGGITDTQYFGPGTRLTVL.

The rearrangement uses TRBV12-3 or TRBV12-4 and TRBJ2-5; 7 nucleotides agree with TRBD2. The end of the DNA fits TRBJ2-7 better, so the J call may be wrong. This CDR3 is 16 amino acids long. The CDR3 region has the DNA TGTGCCAGCAGGCCGGGGGAGGGCAGTCGAGGATACGAGCAGTACTTC. Protein product: CASRPGEGSRGYEQYF.

The rearrangement joins TRBV12-3 or TRBV12-4 to TRBJ2-1; 10 bases are shared with TRBD2. J lost 7 bases, V lost 3 bases, and 9 bases had no gene match. The CDR3 loop spans 16 amino acids. The CDR3 bases are TGTGCCAGCAGTTTGGCTTGGAGCGGGGGGGCGAATGAGCAGTTCTTC. Amino acids: CASSLAWSGGANEQFF.

The V call is TRBV5-1, the J call TRBJ2-7; D is undetermined. The V end lost 4 bases, the J end lost 3 bases, and 14 bases lay between the germline ends. This CDR3 has 14 amino acids. In germline, CDR1 is SGHRS, CDR2 YFSETQ. The CDR3 here is CASSPSASSYEQYF. The CDR3 DNA reads TGCGCCAGCAGCCCGTCTGCGTCAAGCTACGAGCAGTACTTC.

This clonotype was detected only a few times. A single base separates this from a much larger clone, so it may be a read error. The chain employs TRBV12-3 or TRBV12-4 and TRBJ2-4; D might be TRBD2 (6 bases). This CDR3 is 18 amino acids long. The CDR3 sequence: CTSSLGQTHLLARNIQYF. The CDR3 bases are TGTACCAGCAGTTTGGGCCAAACCCACTTACTAGCCAGAAACATTCAGTACTTC.

Only a few counts were recorded for this clonotype. This chain uses TRBV27 with TRBJ2-4, with a possible D match to TRBD2 (6 bases). The V end lost 0 bases, the J end lost 9 bases, and 12 bases lay between the germline ends. The CDR3 contains 14 residues. Germline V gene lookup returns CDR1 MNHEY and CDR2 SMNVEV (reference sequence). DNA of the CDR3: TGTGCCAGCAGTTTATCGACTAGTGCTGGCATTCAGTACTTC. Its protein product is CASSLSTSAGIQYF.

About this clonotype itself: The junction and the germline gene differ at one end; a read error may be behind it. This chain links TRBV4-3 with TRBJ1-2; D uncertain. Germline CDR1 is LGHNA and CDR2 is YSLEER. This CDR3 is 14 amino acids long. CDR3 in amino acids: CVSSQARGNYGYTF. Written as DNA, the CDR3 is TGCGTCAGCAGCCAAGCGAGAGGGAACTATGGCTACACCTTC.

This clonotype appeared a few times. V usage is TRBV28 and J usage is TRBJ1-2; D gene uncertain. This CDR3 comprises 13 residues. The germline V gene encodes CDR1 MDHEN and CDR2 SYDVKM. Trimming removed 2 bases at V and 8 bases at J, with 12 bases between. DNA for the CDR3: TGTGCCAGCAGTTTACCCGGAAGGCAAGGCTACACCTTC. Its translation: CASSLPGRQGYTF.

The rearrangement uses TRBV12-3 or TRBV12-4 and TRBJ2-1; possible D gene TRBD1, 6 bases. The ends were cut back, 6 bases at V and 0 bases at J, with 15 bases in the middle. The CDR3 runs to 16 residues. CDR3 sequence reads: CASRNRARSSYNEQFF. Written as DNA, the CDR3 is TGTGCCAGCAGAAACAGGGCTAGGAGCTCCTACAATGAGCAGTTCTTC.

The V call is TRBV6-2 or TRBV6-3, the J call TRBJ2-2; TRBD2 is a possible D gene (6 bases). The germline V gene has CDR1 MNHEY and CDR2 SVGEGT. This CDR3 spans 13 amino acids. Trimming stripped 5 bases from V and 7 bases from J, with 11 bases between. The CDR3 is CASSLGTVGELFF. Here the CDR3 DNA reads TGTGCCAGCAGTCTTGGGACTGTCGGGGAGCTGTTTTTT.

The J gene is TRBJ1-5, the V gene TRBV20-1; D is ambiguous. In germline, CDR1 is DFQATT, CDR2 SNEGSKA (reference sequence). Deletions cut 2 bases from V and 2 bases from J, with 10 bases between. This CDR3 spans 14 amino acids. Here the CDR3 DNA reads TGCAGTGCTAGACTTTTGGCGGGCAATCAGCCCCAGCATTTT. As protein: CSARLLAGNQPQHF.

This clonotype was seen at least ten times. V gene TRBV6-5 combines with J gene TRBJ2-7; TRBD1 matches at 7 bases. V was pared by 8 bases and J by 2 bases, with 12 bases of the junction left unmatched. Germline V gives CDR1 MNHEY, CDR2 SVGAGI. The CDR3 has 15 residues. The CDR3 loop reads CASAPAGTETYEQYF. In DNA form, the CDR3 reads TGTGCCAGCGCTCCTGCTGGGACAGAGACCTACGAGCAGTACTTC.

This clonotype came up once. This sequence joins TRBV12-3 or TRBV12-4 and TRBJ1-2, with a tentative D call TRBD1 (5 bases). V lost 0 bases and J lost 8, with 10 bases in between. The CDR3 is made up of 13 amino acids. The CDR3 here is CASSLATVTGYTF. In DNA form, the CDR3 reads TGTGCCAGCAGTTTAGCGACAGTCACCGGCTACACCTTC.

This chain uses TRBV11-2 with TRBJ1-1; unclear D gene. This CDR3 spans 12 amino acids. V lost 4 bases and J 7 bases, leaving 10 bases between the germline ends. Germline loops: CDR1 SGHAT, CDR2 FQNNGV. The CDR3 sequence: CASSSHGYEAFF. As DNA, the CDR3 is TGTGCCAGCAGCTCCCATGGGTATGAAGCTTTCTTT.

The table lists this clonotype with many counts. This sequence joins TRBV29-1 and TRBJ2-5; 9 positions agree with TRBD2. The CDR3 contains 15 residues. In germline, CDR1 is SQVTM, CDR2 ANQGSEA. V shed 3 bases, J shed 5 bases, and the junction held 10 bases outside the gene matches. DNA for the CDR3: TGCAGCGTTGATGGAGTAGCGGGGGAGTATGAGACCCAGTACTTC. It codes for CSVDGVAGEYETQYF.

The chain uses TRBV27 and TRBJ1-5; D is unclear. CDR3 length equals 14 residues. Germline assignment: CDR1 MNHEY and CDR2 SMNVEV (reference sequence). V shed 4 bases and J shed 4 bases, with 11 bases lying between them. CDR3 loop: CASSWWGGNQPQHF. As DNA, the CDR3 is TGTGCCAGCAGTTGGTGGGGAGGGAATCAGCCCCAGCATTTT.

Concerning this clonotype itself: This could be a read error, since a much larger clone is one nucleotide away. This rearrangement joins TRBV5-1 to TRBJ2-3; 7 nucleotides line up with TRBD1. Germline trimming cut 7 bases from V and 3 bases from J; bases unmatched to any gene: 8. Per germline, CDR1 SGHRS and CDR2 YFSETQ. There are 14 residues in the CDR3. The DNA of the CDR3 is TGCGCCAGCGGCCCCGGACAGGTGACAGATACGCAGTATTTT. It translates to CASGPGQVTDTQYF.

In its sample, this clonotype was seen a few times. This chain uses TRBV7-2 with TRBJ1-4; D is perhaps TRBD1 (5 bases). The CDR3 is 15 amino acids. Germline CDR1 is SGHTA and CDR2 is FQGNSA. V lost 5 bases, J lost 3 bases, and 13 bases lay in between. The CDR3 sequence: CASSTYPGPNEKLFF. Here the CDR3 DNA reads TGTGCCAGCAGCACCTACCCAGGGCCTAATGAAAAACTGTTTTTT.

This clonotype appeared a few times. This sequence joins TRBV20-1 and TRBJ2-7; either TRBD1 or TRBD2 may fit D (5 bases each). The CDR3 totals 15 residues. The V gene lost 8 bases and the J gene lost 3 bases, with 23 bases spanning the gap. CDR1 is DFQATT and CDR2 is SNEGSKA in the germline V gene (reference sequence). The CDR3 bases are TGCAGTACTTCCTCCCCCCCGGGGCACGGCTACGAGCAGTACTTC. It translates to CSTSSPPGHGYEQYF.

With respect to this clonotype: This may arise from a read error, as a much more abundant clone is one base away. The chain uses TRBV20-1 and TRBJ2-1; D call uncertain. This CDR3 is 14 amino acids long. Trimming took 0 bases from V and 10 from J, leaving 16 bases between them. CDR1 and CDR2 from the germline V gene are DFQATT and SNEGSKA (reference sequence). This CDR3 is CSAREAGSSYEQFF. CDR3 bases: TGCAGTGCTAGAGAGGCAGGTAGCTCCTACGAGCAGTTCTTC.

The chain carries TRBV12-3 or TRBV12-4 and TRBJ2-7; TRBD1 agrees at 9 bases. Trimming took 7 bases from V and 5 from J; bases not matched to a gene: 9. The CDR3 has 14 amino acids. The CDR3: CASNRQGELNEQYF. The CDR3 region has the DNA TGTGCCAGCAATAGACAGGGGGAGTTGAACGAGCAGTACTTC.